One and the same sample provided the 7 T cell receptor beta chains below, sequenced in a study of cytotoxic CD8 clonotypes in ibrutinib-treated CLL. Generated by immunoSEQ multiplex PCR, the TCRdb table keeps only in-frame clones and is missing some. The data contain 40,000 to 55,000 clones, roughly 85% of them singletons. The sequences come from PBMCs, collected after 24 months of ibrutinib treatment. These receptors were collected from a human donor with chronic lymphocytic leukemia.

This clone was detected ten times or more. This sequence joins TRBV12-5 and TRBJ2-2; tentative D call: TRBD1 (6 bases). The CDR3 consists of 15 residues. Germline V lookup: CDR1 LGHNT, CDR2 FRNRAP. V gave up 6 bases and J gave up 6 bases, with 17 bases separating them. CDR3 nucleotides: TGTGCTAGTGGCAACAGGGACCTAAACGCCGGGGAGCTGTTTTTT. Its translation is CASGNRDLNAGELFF.

The V call is TRBV2, the J call TRBJ2-1; D uncertain. The CDR3 spans 15 residues. V lost 0 bases to trimming and J lost 5 bases, with 11 bases between them. Germline assignment: CDR1 SNHLY and CDR2 FYNNEI. CDR3 amino acids: CASSEAASIHNEQFF. In DNA form, the CDR3 reads TGTGCCAGCAGTGAAGCCGCCTCAATACACAATGAGCAGTTCTTC.

V gene TRBV15 combines with J gene TRBJ2-3; D is possibly TRBD2 (5 bases). The CDR3 loop spans 16 amino acids. Germline-derived CDR1 and CDR2 are LNHNV and YYDKDF (reference sequence). Trimming took off 0 bases at V and 0 bases at J, with 10 bases between the two ends. The CDR3 region has the DNA TGTGCCACCAGCAGAGACTCGGGCGGGAGCACAGATACGCAGTATTTT. Translation: CATSRDSGGSTDTQYF.

The J gene is TRBJ1-4, the V gene TRBV18, with a weak D call TRBD1 (5 bases). Germline lookup yields CDR1 KGHSH and CDR2 LQKENI. This CDR3 comprises 14 residues. V was clipped by 6 bases and J by 1 base, with 9 bases between them. The CDR3 loop reads CASSPQGTNEKLFF. The CDR3 DNA follows: TGTGCCAGCTCCCCCCAGGGAACTAATGAAAAACTGTTTTTT. The entire variable domain, with the rest obtained from reference TRBV18 and TRBJ1-4, is as follows: NAGVMQNPRHLVRRRGQEARLRCSPMKGHSHVYWYRQLPEEGLKFMVYLQKENIIDESGMPKERFSAEFPKEGPSILRIQQVVRGDSAAYFCASSPQGTNEKLFFGSGTQLSVL.

This clone has ten or more counts. The chain carries TRBV30 and TRBJ2-2; unclear D gene. The CDR3 length is 13 residues. The V end lost 0 bases, the J end lost 4 bases, and 6 bases lay between the germline ends. Germline-derived CDR1 and CDR2 are GTSNPN and SVGIG (reference sequence). The CDR3 bases are TGTGCCTGGAGTGTTTGGGGCACCGGGGAGCTGTTTTTT. This gives the protein CAWSVWGTGELFF.

The V and J genes are TRBV28 and TRBJ2-2; 10 bases map to TRBD2. The CDR3 consists of 16 residues. In germline, CDR1 is MDHEN, CDR2 SYDVKM. The V segment lost 3 bases and the J segment 4 bases; nucleotides outside the gene matches: 5. CDR3 DNA sequence: TGTGCCAGCAGTTTCCCGACTAGCGGGTTCACCGGGGAGCTGTTTTTT. Its protein product is CASSFPTSGFTGELFF.

This clone has only a few counts. CDR3 in DNA: TGTGCCAGCAGTCAGGGACAGGGGCCTACCTTC. Encoded protein: CASSQGQGPTF. This chain uses TRBV6-6 with TRBJ1-2; 10 nucleotides agree with TRBD1. This CDR3 is built from 11 residues. In germline, CDR1 is MNHNY, CDR2 SVGAGI (reference sequence). V was clipped by 5 bases and J by 14 bases; unmatched bases: 5.